The 13 T cell receptor beta chains presented below share a single source sample, sequenced in a study of PD-1 blockade in classical Hodgkin lymphoma. Time point specified: cycle 4 day 1 (C4D1), after 5 to 7 weeks of nivolumab. Each of the patients experienced relapse following autologous stem cell transplantation, and their brentuximab vedotin exposure differed. Magnetic depletion of unwanted cells isolated CD4+ T cells from thawed PBMCs. The data were produced by immunoSEQ multiplex PCR, yet TCRdb's version contains in-frame clones alone and is incomplete. The sample shows some 30,000 clones, roughly 85% of them seen only once. This material consisted of CD4+ T cells from blood, taken before the fourth cycle of nivolumab. All receptors come from a human donor with classical Hodgkin lymphoma.

The rearrangement joins TRBV12-5 to TRBJ2-7; 9 nucleotides match TRBD2. Germline CDR1 and CDR2: LGHNT and FRNRAP. Unmatched junction bases numbered 6, after V lost 4 bases and J lost 8 bases. This CDR3 spans 13 amino acids. The CDR3 loop reads CASGSGRGGQQYF. CDR3 DNA sequence: TGTGCTAGTGGTTCGGGGCGGGGGGGACAGCAGTACTTC.

This chain links TRBV6-5 with TRBJ2-7; 12 positions match TRBD2. Per the germline V gene, CDR1 is MNHEY and CDR2 is SVGAGI. The ends lost 4 bases at V and 3 bases at J; junction bases unmatched: 1. The CDR3 has 14 residues. CDR3 in amino acids: CASSSLAGGYEQYF. The DNA for the CDR3 is TGTGCCAGCAGTTCACTAGCGGGGGGCTACGAGCAGTACTTC.

The chain employs TRBV30 and TRBJ2-4; perhaps TRBD2 as D (7 bases). CDR1 is GTSNPN, CDR2 SVGIG, per germline (reference sequence). Deletions cut 1 base from V and 0 bases from J, with 16 bases between. This CDR3 has 17 amino acids. This CDR3 reads CAWSEGGTRKAKNIQYF. DNA of the CDR3: TGTGCCTGGAGTGAGGGGGGGACTCGGAAAGCCAAAAACATTCAGTACTTC. The full variable domain, rest sourced from reference TRBV30 and TRBJ2-4, is SQTIHQWPATLVQPVGSPLSLECTVEGTSNPNLYWYRQAAGRGLQLLFYSVGIGQISSEVPQNLSASRPQDRQFILSSKKLLLSDSGFYLCAWSEGGTRKAKNIQYFGAGTRLSVL.

This clone was picked up one time. V and J are TRBV14 and TRBJ2-3, with D maybe TRBD1 (5 bases). The CDR3 runs to 13 residues. The ends were cut back, 4 bases at V and 14 bases at J, with 19 bases in the middle. CDR1 SGHDN and CDR2 FVKESK come from the germline V gene. The CDR3 sequence: CASSRLRQGPSYF. CDR3 nucleotides: TGTGCCAGCAGCCGCCTCAGGCAGGGCCCTTCGTATTTT.

The genes are TRBV5-1 and TRBJ2-3, with D uncertain. There are 15 residues in the CDR3. V was shortened by 3 bases and J by 3 bases, with 14 bases between the two germline ends. Germline-derived CDR1 and CDR2 are SGHRS and YFSETQ. CDR3 in amino acids: CASSSGGLGTDTQYF. In nucleotides, the CDR3 is TGCGCCAGCAGCTCTGGCGGTTTAGGGACAGATACGCAGTATTTT.

The chain uses TRBV2 and TRBJ1-6; D is ambiguous. The CDR3 runs 12 residues. Germline V gene sequence: CDR1 SNHLY, CDR2 FYNNEI. V lost 8 bases and J lost 9, with 11 bases in between. The CDR3 nucleotides read TGTGCCAGCGTGTTGGAGGGTTCACCCCTCCACTTT. Translated, it gives CASVLEGSPLHF.

The genes are TRBV5-1 and TRBJ2-3; 9 positions match TRBD2. J gave up 0 bases and V 4 bases, and 12 bases lay outside the gene matches. The CDR3 runs to 18 residues. CDR1 and CDR2 from the germline V gene are SGHRS and YFSETQ. The DNA of the CDR3 is TGCGCCAGCAGCCCATGGGGTAGCGGGAGTGGGAGCACAGATACGCAGTATTTT. It encodes CASSPWGSGSGSTDTQYF.

This clone was counted a few times. The V and J genes are TRBV19 and TRBJ1-5; no definite D call. V dropped 4 bases and J dropped 2 bases, with 9 bases sitting between them. The germline V gene has CDR1 LNHDA and CDR2 SQIVND (reference sequence). The CDR3 totals 14 residues. The CDR3 nucleotides are TGTGCCAGTAGTAGGGGATACGGCAATCAGCCCCAGCATTTT. Residues: CASSRGYGNQPQHF.

The CDR3 is CASSLGVRTEAFF. As DNA, the CDR3 is TGTGCCAGCAGTTTGGGAGTCCGGACTGAAGCTTTCTTT. The chain combines TRBV28 with TRBJ1-1; no clear D gene. The CDR3 totals 13 residues. Germline V lookup: CDR1 MDHEN, CDR2 SYDVKM. Trimming stripped 3 bases from V and 5 bases from J, with 10 bases between.

This clone was seen a single time. The chain joins TRBV28 to TRBJ2-5; D possibly corresponds to TRBD1 (5 bases). CDR3 size: 16 residues. The V gene lost 4 bases and the J gene lost 5 bases, with 20 bases spanning the gap. Germline CDR1 reads MDHEN; CDR2 reads SYDVKM. This CDR3 is CASSSTVTPILETQYF. CDR3 in DNA: TGTGCCAGCAGTTCGACAGTTACCCCGATCCTCGAGACCCAGTACTTC.

This clone was detected a few times. The chain couples TRBV2 to TRBJ1-2; tentatively, D is TRBD1 (5 bases). The CDR3 covers 15 residues. V lost 5 bases and J 2 bases, leaving 15 bases between the germline ends. Per germline, CDR1 SNHLY and CDR2 FYNNEI. The CDR3 coding sequence is TGTGCCAGCAGTCAACCTTGGAGGGACAACTATGGCTACACCTTC. Encoded protein: CASSQPWRDNYGYTF.

The genes are TRBV5-4 and TRBJ2-5, with no clear D. Germline V gene sequence: CDR1 SGHNT, CDR2 YYREEE (reference sequence). CDR3 length: 16 amino acids. The ends were cut back, 3 bases at V and 2 bases at J, with 17 bases in the middle. The CDR3 nucleotides are TGTGCCAGCAGCTATTCCTTAGGTGCCCTACAAGAGACCCAGTACTTC. Translated, it gives CASSYSLGALQETQYF.

This chain links TRBV19 with TRBJ2-7; weak D call: TRBD2 (6 bases). The ends were cut back, 3 bases at V and 2 bases at J, with 11 bases in the middle. Germline V gene sequence: CDR1 LNHDA, CDR2 SQIVND (reference sequence). There are 14 residues in the CDR3. Here the CDR3 DNA reads TGTGCCAGTAGTATGTGGGGGGAAACCTACGAGCAGTACTTC. It yields the protein CASSMWGETYEQYF. The variable domain in full, completed from reference TRBV19 and TRBJ2-7, reads DGGITQSPKYLFRKEGQNVTLSCEQNLNHDAMYWYRQDPGQGLRLIYYSQIVNDFQKGDIAEGYSVSREKKESFPLTVTSAQKNPTAFYLCASSMWGETYEQYFGPGTRLTVT.